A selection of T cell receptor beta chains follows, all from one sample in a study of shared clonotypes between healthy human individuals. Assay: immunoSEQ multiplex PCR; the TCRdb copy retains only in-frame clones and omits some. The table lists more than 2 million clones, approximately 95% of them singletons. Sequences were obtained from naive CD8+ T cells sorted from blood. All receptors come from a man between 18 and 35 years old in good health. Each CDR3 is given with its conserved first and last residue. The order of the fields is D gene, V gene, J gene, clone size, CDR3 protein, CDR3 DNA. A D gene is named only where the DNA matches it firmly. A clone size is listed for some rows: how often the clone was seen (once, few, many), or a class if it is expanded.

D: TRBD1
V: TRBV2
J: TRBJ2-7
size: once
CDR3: CAGSTGTEQYF
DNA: TGTGCTGGGTCGACAGGGACCGAGCAGTACTTC

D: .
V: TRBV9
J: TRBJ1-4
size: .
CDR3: CASSGAGTPNEKLFF
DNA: TGTGCCAGCAGTGGAGCAGGGACACCCAATGAAAAACTGTTTTTT

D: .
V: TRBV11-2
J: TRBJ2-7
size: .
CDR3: CASSSGTFYEQYF
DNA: TGTGCCAGCAGCTCCGGGACTTTCTACGAGCAGTACTTC

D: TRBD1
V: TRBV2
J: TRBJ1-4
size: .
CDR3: CASSEVSTGVLEKLFF
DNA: TGTGCCAGCAGTGAAGTATCGACAGGGGTCCTTGAAAAACTGTTTTTT

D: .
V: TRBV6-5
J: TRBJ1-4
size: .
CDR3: CASSYSALTNEKLFF
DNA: TGTGCCAGCAGTTACTCGGCGCTAACTAATGAAAAACTGTTTTTT

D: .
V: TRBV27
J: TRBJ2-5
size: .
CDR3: CASSLSENRETQYF
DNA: TGTGCCAGCAGTTTATCGGAAAATCGGGAGACCCAGTACTTC

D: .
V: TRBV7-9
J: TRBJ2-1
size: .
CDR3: CASSLKDNEQFF
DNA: TGTGCCAGCAGCTTAAAGGACAATGAGCAGTTCTTC

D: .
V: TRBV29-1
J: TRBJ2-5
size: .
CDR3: CSVETQYF
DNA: TGCAGCGTTGAGACCCAGTACTTC

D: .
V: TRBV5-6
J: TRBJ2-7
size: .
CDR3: CASSLGPATTYEQYF
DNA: TGTGCCAGCAGCTTAGGACCGGCTACCACCTACGAGCAGTACTTC

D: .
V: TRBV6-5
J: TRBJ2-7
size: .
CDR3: CASSYSGEVTYEQYF
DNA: TGTGCCAGCAGTTACTCGGGGGAGGTCACCTACGAGCAGTACTTC

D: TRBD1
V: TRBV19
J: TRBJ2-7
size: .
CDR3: CASSPPDRGPYEQYF
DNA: TGTGCCAGTAGCCCACCGGACAGGGGCCCCTACGAGCAGTACTTC

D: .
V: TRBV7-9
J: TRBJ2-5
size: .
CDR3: CASSLFVERTSQETQYF
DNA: TGTGCCAGCAGCTTATTCGTTGAACGAACCTCCCAAGAGACCCAGTACTTC

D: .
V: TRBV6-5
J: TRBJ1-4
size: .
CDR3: CASSYSYPTNEKLFF
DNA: TGTGCCAGCAGTTACTCCTACCCAACTAATGAAAAACTGTTTTTT

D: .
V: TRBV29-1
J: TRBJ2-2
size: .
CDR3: CSVAGPQPYGELFF
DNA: TGCAGCGTTGCCGGACCCCAGCCCTACGGGGAGCTGTTTTTT

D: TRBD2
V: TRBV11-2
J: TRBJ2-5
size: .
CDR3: CASSLRGLAVTQYF
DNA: TGTGCCAGCAGCTTAAGGGGACTAGCCGTGACCCAGTACTTC

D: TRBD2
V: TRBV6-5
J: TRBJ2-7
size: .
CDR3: CASSYRSTSGLYF
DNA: TGTGCCAGCAGTTACCGATCGACTAGCGGTCTGTACTTC

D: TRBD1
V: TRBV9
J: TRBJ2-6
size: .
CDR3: CASSVRTGQTLGANVLTF
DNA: TGTGCCAGCAGCGTAAGGACAGGTCAGACCTTAGGGGCCAACGTCCTGACTTTC

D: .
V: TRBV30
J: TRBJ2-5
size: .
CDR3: CAWTADWLQETQYF
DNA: TGTGCCTGGACCGCCGACTGGCTTCAAGAGACCCAGTACTTC

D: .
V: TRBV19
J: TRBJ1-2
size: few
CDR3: CASRQTVTYGYTF
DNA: TGTGCCAGTAGACAAACAGTTACCTATGGCTACACCTTC

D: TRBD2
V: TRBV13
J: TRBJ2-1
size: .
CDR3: CASSLGLAGYNEQFF
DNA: TGTGCCAGCAGCTTAGGGCTAGCGGGTTACAATGAGCAGTTCTTC

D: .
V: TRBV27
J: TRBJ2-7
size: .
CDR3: CASSLLMGFHEQYF
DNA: TGTGCCAGCAGTTTACTCATGGGGTTCCACGAGCAGTACTTC

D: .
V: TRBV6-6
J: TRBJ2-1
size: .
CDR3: CASTPSRGVYNEQFF
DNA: TGTGCCAGCACGCCTAGCAGGGGGGTCTACAATGAGCAGTTCTTC